These T cell receptor beta chains were read from a single sample in a study of shared clonotypes between healthy human individuals. The protocol was immunoSEQ multiplex PCR, while the TCRdb copy is restricted to in-frame clones and leaves out a portion. The table lists fewer than 600,000 clones, roughly three quarters of them singletons, with about 12% in the top ten. The sequencing sample was made of PBMCs. The origin of the receptors is a woman aged 40 to 50 in good health. Some clones in this sample may be carry-over from other donors' samples. Each CDR3 is given with its conserved first and last residue. A D gene is named only where the DNA matches it firmly. Clone size, where shown, is once, few, many, or a class for clones that have expanded.

NA	TRBD1	TRBV6-4	TRBJ2-7	TGTGCCAGCAGTGACAAGACAGGGTACTACGAGCAGTACTTC	CASSDKTGYYEQYF
NA	TRBD1	TRBV7-2	TRBJ2-4	TGTGCCAGCAGCTTAGCGCTCGGACAGGGGCCCACGGGGGGAAACATTCAGTACTTC	CASSLALGQGPTGGNIQYF
NA	NA	TRBV4-2	TRBJ1-5	TGTGCCAGCAGCCAAGATGTGCAGGGTGCCCCCCACCCCCCCCATTTT	CASSQDVQGAPHPPHF
NA	TRBD2	TRBV7-3	TRBJ2-2	TGTGCCAGCAGCTTAGCGGCTAGCGGAGGCACCGGGGAGCTGTTTTTT	CASSLAASGGTGELFF
NA	NA	TRBV2	TRBJ1-4	TGTGCCAGCAGTGTGATCAGGGGCGTGAGGGAAAAACTGTTTTTT	CASSVIRGVREKLFF
NA	NA	TRBV9	TRBJ2-1	TGTGCCAGCGGATACAATGAGCAGTTCTTC	CASGYNEQFF
NA	TRBD1	TRBV5-1	TRBJ2-7	TGCGCCAGCAAACGGGACAGGTTATCCTACGAGCAGTACTTC	CASKRDRLSYEQYF
NA	NA	TRBV6-5	TRBJ1-1	TGTGCCAGCAGTCCCCTGCAGGGGAAGGCTGAAGCTTTCTTT	CASSPLQGKAEAFF
few	TRBD1	TRBV7-9	TRBJ2-5	TGTGCCAGCAGGCCCGGACAGGGGGCTGGTCAAGAGACCCAGTACTTC	CASRPGQGAGQETQYF
NA	NA	TRBV5-4	TRBJ2-5	TGTGCCAGCAGCCCTAATCGCGGTACGAACCAAGAGACCCAGTACTTC	CASSPNRGTNQETQYF
NA	NA	TRBV7-3	TRBJ2-7	TGTGCCAGCAGCTTAGTTCGGGCAGGGACGTACGAGCAGTACTTC	CASSLVRAGTYEQYF
NA	NA	TRBV4-2	TRBJ2-5	TGTGCCAGCAGCCAAGATCTCAGGGGCCAAGAGACCCAGTACTTC	CASSQDLRGQETQYF
NA	TRBD1	TRBV5-1	TRBJ2-1	TGCGCCAGCAAGTATGACAGGGGCAATGAGCAGTTCTTC	CASKYDRGNEQFF
NA	NA	TRBV6-1	TRBJ2-4	TGTGCCAGCAGTGAAGCGCCTTTCTCTAGTGGGACGGCACTAGCCAAAAACATTCAGTACTTC	CASSEAPFSSGTALAKNIQYF
few	NA	TRBV4-2	TRBJ1-2	TGTGCCAGCAGCCAAGAGTCTGACACCTCCCTTAGCTATGGCTACACCTTC	CASSQESDTSLSYGYTF
once	TRBD2	TRBV20-1	TRBJ2-4	TGCAGTGCTACCGGCGGGAGTGGTCAGTACTTC	CSATGGSGQYF
NA	TRBD2	TRBV2	TRBJ2-1	TGTGCCAGCAGTAGACCCGGACTAGCGGGAGGGAATGAGCAGTTCTTC	CASSRPGLAGGNEQFF
NA	NA	TRBV7-3	TRBJ2-1	TGTGCCAGCAGCTTAGCGGGAACCTACAATGAGCAGTTCTTC	CASSLAGTYNEQFF
NA	NA	TRBV4-1	TRBJ2-1	TGCGCCAGCAGCCAAGTCAGGAATGAGCAGTTCTTC	CASSQVRNEQFF
NA	NA	TRBV18	TRBJ1-1	TGTGCCAGCTCACAGGGGTTGAACACTGAAGCTTTCTTT	CASSQGLNTEAFF
few	NA	TRBV19	TRBJ2-5	TGTGCCAGTAGTACCGCGGACAGATTACAAGAGACCCAGTACTTC	CASSTADRLQETQYF
NA	NA	TRBV18	TRBJ1-1	TGTGCCAGCTCACCGACCAGGGTCACTGAAGCTTTCTTT	CASSPTRVTEAFF
few	TRBD2	TRBV7-2	TRBJ2-1	TGTGCCAGCAGCCAGACCCCCGGGACTAGTCTTATAGATGAGCAGTTCTTC	CASSQTPGTSLIDEQFF
NA	NA	TRBV28	TRBJ2-5	TGTGCCAGCAGTGTGCGGGATTGGGCCCAGTACTTC	CASSVRDWAQYF
NA	NA	TRBV4-1	TRBJ2-5	TGCGCTAGCAGCCAATATTTCCGGCTTGGGGACCAAGAGACCCAGTACTTC	CASSQYFRLGDQETQYF
NA	TRBD2	TRBV19	TRBJ2-7	TGTGCCAGTAGTACCACGTTCGGACTAGCGGACACCTACGAGCAGTACTTC	CASSTTFGLADTYEQYF
NA	NA	TRBV5-1	TRBJ1-2	TGCGCCAGCAGCTTGGGGGTCAGAGATAACTATGGCTACACCTTC	CASSLGVRDNYGYTF
NA	TRBD1	TRBV9	TRBJ2-1	TGTGCCAGCAGCCCCCGGGGACAGGGGACCTACAATGAGCAGTTCTTC	CASSPRGQGTYNEQFF
few	TRBD1	TRBV29-1	TRBJ2-4	TGCAGCGTTGGGACAGGGGGCGACATTCAGTACTTC	CSVGTGGDIQYF
few	TRBD2	TRBV5-1	TRBJ2-1	TGCGCCAGCAGCCGGAATCTGGGACTAGGGTCGGGTGAGCAGTTCTTC	CASSRNLGLGSGEQFF
NA	NA	TRBV4-3	TRBJ2-6	TGCGCCAGCAGCCAAGTCTATGGGCAGAGCTCTGGGGCCAACGTCCTGACTTTC	CASSQVYGQSSGANVLTF
NA	NA	TRBV5-1	TRBJ2-3	TGCGCCAGCAGCCTTGGGGTTGGGCGGAGGGGCGAACGGGCAGATACGCAGTATTTT	CASSLGVGRRGERADTQYF
NA	NA	TRBV6-5	TRBJ2-7	TGTGCCAGCAGTACGGGATTCCAGGGGTACGAGCAGTACTTC	CASSTGFQGYEQYF
NA	NA	TRBV9	TRBJ1-3	TGTGCCAGCAGCCCTCGAGGGGACTCTGGAAACACCATATATTTT	CASSPRGDSGNTIYF
NA	NA	TRBV2	TRBJ1-5	TGTGCCAGCAGTGAAGATGTGAATCAGCCCCAGCATTTT	CASSEDVNQPQHF
few	NA	TRBV7-8	TRBJ1-4	TGTGCCAGCAGCTCCTTTAGGCCGGGGGCGGGTGAAAAACTGTTTTTT	CASSSFRPGAGEKLFF
NA	TRBD2	TRBV6-6	TRBJ2-7	TGTGCCAGCAGGTCCACTAGCGGCTCCTACGAGCAGTACTTC	CASRSTSGSYEQYF
NA	NA	TRBV4-2	TRBJ1-2	TGTGCCAGCAGCCCTAGCTCCGGGAGGGACTATGGCTACACCTTC	CASSPSSGRDYGYTF
many	TRBD2	TRBV5-6	TRBJ2-1	TGTGCCAGCAGCTTAGCCGGGACTAGCGGATACAATGAGCAGTTCTTC	CASSLAGTSGYNEQFF
NA	NA	TRBV19	TRBJ1-2	TGTGCCACCGGGAACCCTGGGATTTACTATGGCTACACCTTC	CATGNPGIYYGYTF
NA	TRBD2	TRBV5-1	TRBJ2-5	TGCGCCAGCAGCCCCTCCTCTAGCGGGAGTTGGGAGACCCAGTACTTC	CASSPSSSGSWETQYF
NA	NA	TRBV28	TRBJ2-4	TGTGCCAGCAGTTTTGTCCGGGGTCTAGCCAAAAACATTCAGTACTTC	CASSFVRGLAKNIQYF
NA	NA	TRBV30	TRBJ2-3	TGTGCCTGGAGTAAATCCAGACTGGGACTTAGCACAGATACGCAGTATTTT	CAWSKSRLGLSTDTQYF
once	NA	TRBV10-1	TRBJ1-3	TGCGCCAGCAGTGACCTAAGACGTAGCTCTGGAAACACCATATATTTT	CASSDLRRSSGNTIYF
few	NA	TRBV18	TRBJ1-1	TGTGCCACCAAAGTAGACATGAACACTGAAGCTTTCTTT	CATKVDMNTEAFF
NA	TRBD1	TRBV11-2	TRBJ1-1	TGTGCCAGCAGCTTAGAAGGGACAGCGAACACTGAAGCTTTCTTT	CASSLEGTANTEAFF
NA	NA	TRBV6-5	TRBJ2-3	TGTGCCAGCAGTCCCCCGTGGGGAGGCACAGATACGCAGTATTTT	CASSPPWGGTDTQYF
NA	NA	TRBV15	TRBJ2-7	TGTGCCACCAGCAGAGATCGTCCGAGGGCCTACGAGCAGTACTTC	CATSRDRPRAYEQYF
NA	NA	TRBV6-5	TRBJ2-5	TGTGCCAGCAGTTACGGGAAGACCCAGTACTTC	CASSYGKTQYF
NA	NA	TRBV18	TRBJ2-7	TGTGCCAGCTCGGGTGGGGTATCGAGAAAAGCCTACGAGCAGTACTTC	CASSGGVSRKAYEQYF
NA	TRBD1	TRBV18	TRBJ1-2	TGTGCCAGCTCAACCGGACAGGGCGACTATGGCTACACCTTC	CASSTGQGDYGYTF
NA	NA	TRBV27	TRBJ2-7	TGTGCCAGCACCCCCTTTCGGGTAAAGCAGTACTTC	CASTPFRVKQYF
NA	TRBD1	TRBV28	TRBJ2-7	TGTGCCAGCAGTTTACCCGGGACAGCATCCTACGAGCAGTACTTC	CASSLPGTASYEQYF
NA	NA	TRBV29-1	TRBJ1-2	TGCAGCGTTGTCAGTCTGTATGGCTACACCTTC	CSVVSLYGYTF
NA	TRBD1	TRBV9	TRBJ1-3	TGTGCCAGCAGCGCAGGGGGAGGAAACACCATATATTTT	CASSAGGGNTIYF
NA	TRBD2	TRBV5-4	TRBJ2-1	TGTGCCAGCAGCTTGTCAGCGGGAGTTGTTGAGCAGTTCTTC	CASSLSAGVVEQFF
NA	NA	TRBV4-1	TRBJ2-1	TGCGCCAGCAGCCAATTCCACTCCGCCCGGGACAATGAGCAGTTCTTC	CASSQFHSARDNEQFF
NA	NA	TRBV7-9	TRBJ1-4	TGTGCCAGCAGCTTAGTTAGGCCAGGGGAAAAACTGTTTTTT	CASSLVRPGEKLFF
NA	TRBD1	TRBV6-5	TRBJ2-7	TGTGCCAGCAGTTACTCTGCCCAGGGGGCCTACGAGCAGTACTTC	CASSYSAQGAYEQYF